This T cell receptor beta chain derives from a study of shared clonotypes between healthy human individuals. The data were produced by immunoSEQ multiplex PCR, yet TCRdb's version contains in-frame clones alone and is incomplete. The sample comprises 2 million to 2.5 million clones, under 95% of which are singletons, and around 0.4% rests with the top ten. The study, taken as a whole, reports: An effect of sequencing depth on clonotype sharing among donors was expected.

Notes on this clone: Its target is unknown.

Germline V gene lookup returns CDR1 MNHNS and CDR2 SASEGT. The V end lost 6 bases, the J end lost 5 bases, and 7 bases lay between the germline ends. The CDR3 sequence is 11 residues long. The sequence was obtained from a man aged 18 to 30 in good health. Some clones in this sample may be carry-over from other donors' samples. The specimen sequenced was naive CD4+ T cells from PBMCs. Described subset: CD45RA+ positively selected. The V call is TRBV6-1, the J call TRBJ2-5; no clear D gene. CDR3 loop: CASRSRETQYF. For the CDR3, the DNA is TGTGCCAGCAGGTCCAGGGAGACCCAGTACTTC.